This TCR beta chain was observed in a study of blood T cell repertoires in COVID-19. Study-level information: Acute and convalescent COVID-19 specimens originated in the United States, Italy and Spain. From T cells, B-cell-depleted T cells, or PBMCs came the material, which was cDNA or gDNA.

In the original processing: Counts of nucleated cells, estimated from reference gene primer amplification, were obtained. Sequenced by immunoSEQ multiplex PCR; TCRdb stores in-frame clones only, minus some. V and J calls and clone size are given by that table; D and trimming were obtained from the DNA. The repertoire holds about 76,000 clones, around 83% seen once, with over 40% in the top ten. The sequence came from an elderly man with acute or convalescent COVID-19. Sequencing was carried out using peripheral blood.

The CDR3 DNA sequence: TGCAGCGTTGAGGTGGCGGGCACATGGAATGAGCAGTTCTTC. Translated: CSVEVAGTWNEQFF. This chain connects TRBV29-1 to TRBJ2-1; D is perhaps TRBD2 (5 bases). CDR3 length: 14 residues. Looked up from germline, CDR1 is SQVTM and CDR2 is ANQGSEA. V lost 3 bases and J 7 bases, leaving 16 bases between the germline ends.